A single sample gave rise to the 27 T cell receptor beta chains below, sequenced in a study of CD8 T cells in ankylosing spondylitis. Using its own MiXCR run on the 5' RACE reads, TCRdb lists one record per CDR3 protein. The sample has 90,000 to 120,000 distinct CDR3 sequences; about 25% are singletons. The sequenced sample consisted of synovial fluid, either unsorted or a sorted T cell fraction (not recorded which). All receptors derive from a male donor with ankylosing spondylitis.

This clonotype was observed at least ten times. The chain links TRBV18 to TRBJ1-2; 10 bases align to TRBD1. The CDR3 is 15 residues long. Germline-derived CDR1 and CDR2 are KGHSH and LQKENI. Unmatched junction bases numbered 4, after V lost 0 bases and J lost 6 bases. CDR3 coding DNA: TGTGCCAGCTCACCACCAGGGGACAGGGGACATGGCTACACCTTC. It encodes CASSPPGDRGHGYTF.

The table lists this clonotype with a few counts. The chain uses TRBV10-3 and TRBJ1-4; D gene ambiguous. Between the trimmed V and J ends, which lost 0 bases and 8 bases, there was a span of 4 bases. The CDR3 runs to 12 residues. Germline-derived CDR1 and CDR2 are ENHRY and SYGVKD. CDR3 nucleotide sequence: TGTGCCATCAGTGAGTCGACAGAAAAACTGTTTTTT. Translated, it gives CAISESTEKLFF.

This clonotype was seen a few times. The chain joins TRBV6-1 to TRBJ1-5; the match to TRBD1 covers 12 bases. J gave up 4 bases and V 8 bases, and 6 bases lay outside the gene matches. This CDR3 contains 15 residues. Germline V gives CDR1 MNHNS, CDR2 SASEGT. This CDR3 is CASRDRGLGNQPQHF. For the CDR3, the DNA is TGTGCCAGCCGGGACAGGGGGCTCGGGAATCAGCCCCAGCATTTT.

J is TRBJ1-2 and V is TRBV12-3 or TRBV12-4, with a weak D call TRBD1 (6 bases). V lost 4 bases and J 4 bases, leaving 7 bases between the germline ends. CDR3 size: 12 residues. The CDR3 DNA sequence: TGTGCCAGCAGTTCCAGGGGCTATGGCTACACCTTC. It specifies CASSSRGYGYTF.

The chain combines TRBV20-1 with TRBJ2-5; TRBD2 aligns across 8 bases. Per the germline V gene, CDR1 is DFQATT and CDR2 is SNEGSKA (reference sequence). J lost 7 bases, V lost 1 base, and 11 bases had no gene match. This CDR3 spans 15 amino acids. CDR3 sequence (DNA): TGCAGTGCTAGAGTGCGAGCGGGAGTTCAGGGGACCCAGTACTTC. Its translation is CSARVRAGVQGTQYF.

The rearrangement uses TRBV5-1 and TRBJ2-5; 13 bases agree with TRBD2. Germline assignment: CDR1 SGHRS and CDR2 YFSETQ. CDR3 length: 17 amino acids. V trimming: 4 bases; J trimming: 3 bases; junction bases outside the gene matches: 9. The chain's CDR3 is CASSLGTSGANEETQYF. CDR3 in DNA: TGCGCCAGCAGCCTCGGGACTAGCGGGGCGAATGAAGAGACCCAGTACTTC.

This clonotype showed up just a few times. The CDR3 nucleotides are TGTGCCAGCACCAAGTGGGCAGATACGCAGTATTTT. It codes for CASTKWADTQYF. The gene calls are TRBV12-3 or TRBV12-4 and TRBJ2-3; D is unresolved. CDR3 length equals 12 residues. Deletions cut 7 bases from V and 4 bases from J, with 9 bases between.

Only a few counts were recorded for this clonotype. The chain joins TRBV18 to TRBJ2-1, with 8 bases aligning to TRBD2. Looked up from germline, CDR1 is KGHSH and CDR2 is LQKENI. V was clipped by 2 bases and J by 6 bases; unmatched bases: 0. The CDR3 is 13 residues long. The CDR3 DNA reads TGTGCCAGCTCACCAGGGACTAGCAATGAGCAGTTCTTC. This gives the protein CASSPGTSNEQFF.

This clonotype appeared many times. This chain connects TRBV7-2 to TRBJ1-6; D is unclear. This CDR3 contains 14 residues. Trimming took off 1 base at V and 6 bases at J, with 7 bases between the two ends. Germline CDR1 is SGHTA and CDR2 is FQGNSA. The CDR3 spells CASSLDAVNSPLHF. CDR3 in DNA: TGTGCCAGCAGCTTAGATGCAGTTAATTCACCCCTCCACTTT.

The chain uses TRBV19 and TRBJ2-7; D call uncertain. The CDR3 extends over 14 amino acids. The V gene lost 6 bases and the J gene lost 3 bases, with 15 bases spanning the gap. The germline V gene has CDR1 LNHDA and CDR2 SQIVND (reference sequence). The CDR3 here is CASRLTASFYEQYF. Written as DNA, the CDR3 is TGTGCCAGTAGACTCACAGCGAGTTTCTACGAGCAGTACTTC. The entire variable domain, with the rest obtained from reference TRBV19 and TRBJ2-7, is as follows: DGGITQSPKYLFRKEGQNVTLSCEQNLNHDAMYWYRQDPGQGLRLIYYSQIVNDFQKGDIAEGYSVSREKKESFPLTVTSAQKNPTAFYLCASRLTASFYEQYFGPGTRLTVT.

This clonotype appeared a few times. This rearrangement joins TRBV2 to TRBJ1-3; possible D gene TRBD1, 5 bases. The CDR3 consists of 15 residues. Trimming shortened V by 4 bases and J by 4 bases, and 14 bases separated the two germline ends. The V gene's germline CDR1 is SNHLY and CDR2 FYNNEI. Here the CDR3 reads CASSGGHLFGNTIYF. As DNA, the CDR3 is TGTGCCAGCAGTGGCGGACACCTATTCGGAAACACCATATATTTT.

This clonotype was seen ten or more times. The chain employs TRBV29-1 and TRBJ1-2; D unresolved. Deletions cut 0 bases from V and 1 base from J, with 0 bases between. CDR1 and CDR2 from the germline V gene are SQVTM and ANQGSEA. The length of the CDR3 is 11 residues. CDR3 in DNA: TGCAGCGTTGAAGATAACTATGGCTACACCTTC. Translation gives CSVEDNYGYTF.

V and J are TRBV20-1 and TRBJ1-3, with D possibly being TRBD1 (6 bases). This CDR3 spans 14 amino acids. Germline CDR1 is DFQATT and CDR2 is SNEGSKA (reference sequence). V was shortened by 6 bases and J by 0 bases, with 12 bases between the two germline ends. CDR3 DNA: TGCAGTGCCCTCGACAGGCGCTCTGGAAACACCATATATTTT. Translated, it gives CSALDRRSGNTIYF.

This clonotype came up a few times. The V gene is TRBV27, the J gene TRBJ2-1, with 7 positions matching TRBD2. V dropped 0 bases and J dropped 9; count of bases not matched to a gene: 8. Germline V gene sequence: CDR1 MNHEY, CDR2 SMNVEV (reference sequence). This CDR3 spans 15 amino acids. Written as DNA, the CDR3 is TGTGCCAGCAGTTTATCTTGGGCGGGAGATTCTGAGCAGTTCTTC. It codes for CASSLSWAGDSEQFF.

This chain uses TRBV5-1 with TRBJ2-1; 8 nucleotides align to TRBD2. The CDR3 covers 13 residues. V was pared by 4 bases and J by 9 bases, with 6 bases of the junction left unmatched. Germline V lookup: CDR1 SGHRS, CDR2 YFSETQ. The DNA of the CDR3 is TGCGCCAGCAGCCCGGGACTAGTTGGTGAGCAGTTCTTC. It yields the protein CASSPGLVGEQFF. The full variable domain, in which reference TRBV5-1 and TRBJ2-1 provide the parts outside the CDR3, is KAGVTQTPRYLIKTRGQQVTLSCSPISGHRSVSWYQQTPGQGLQFLFEYFSETQRNKGNFPGRFSGRQFSNSRSEMNVSTLELGDSALYLCASSPGLVGEQFFGPGTRLTVL.

The chain uses TRBV20-1 and TRBJ1-2, with TRBD1 matching over 8 bases. V gave up 3 bases and J gave up 4 bases; unmatched junction bases: 13. There are 16 residues in the CDR3. Germline CDR1 reads DFQATT; CDR2 reads SNEGSKA (reference sequence). The CDR3 DNA follows: TGCAGTGCTAGTCGGGGGGTAGACAGGGGTGTCTATGGCTACACCTTC. This encodes CSASRGVDRGVYGYTF.

The rearrangement joins TRBV24-1 to TRBJ2-1; 8 bases match TRBD1. With 3 bases clipped from V and 8 bases from J, the junction kept 8 bases outside the gene matches. CDR3 length: 15 amino acids. Germline V CDR1 and CDR2: KGHDR, SFDVKD. The CDR3 loop reads CATSDAGTGKDEQFF. The CDR3 region has the DNA TGTGCCACCAGTGATGCTGGGACAGGTAAAGATGAGCAGTTCTTC.

The rearrangement uses TRBV18 and TRBJ2-2; no reliable D call. The V and J ends lost 2 bases and 4 bases respectively, with 14 bases between them. CDR1 and CDR2 (germline): KGHSH, LQKENI. This CDR3 is 16 amino acids long. CDR3 region: CASSPDPGSGTGELFF. CDR3 DNA sequence: TGTGCCAGCTCACCAGATCCGGGTTCGGGCACCGGGGAGCTGTTTTTT.

The gene calls are TRBV7-9 and TRBJ2-3; 13 bases are shared with TRBD2. V gave up 3 bases and J gave up 5 bases; unmatched junction bases: 2. Germline V gene sequence: CDR1 SEHNR, CDR2 FQNEAQ (reference sequence). This CDR3 has 15 amino acids. Here the CDR3 reads CASSFRTSGRDTQYF. In nucleotides, the CDR3 is TGTGCCAGCAGCTTTAGGACTAGCGGGAGAGATACGCAGTATTTT.

Judged by abundance, this clonotype is medium-sized. This chain links TRBV7-2 with TRBJ2-7; D is uncertain. The CDR3 is made up of 13 amino acids. Germline values: CDR1 SGHTA, CDR2 FQGNSA. Trimming took off 2 bases at V and 2 bases at J, with 7 bases between the two ends. Written as DNA, the CDR3 is TGTGCCAGCAGCTTACCCCAGGCCTACGAGCAGTACTTC. Its translation: CASSLPQAYEQYF. The entire variable domain, with the rest obtained from reference TRBV7-2 and TRBJ2-7, is as follows: GAGVSQSPSNKVTEKGKDVELRCDPISGHTALYWYRQSLGQGLEFLIYFQGNSAPDKSGLPSDRFSAERTGGSVSTLTIQRTQQEDSAVYLCASSLPQAYEQYFGPGTRLTVT.

This chain links TRBV27 with TRBJ2-7, with 8 bases that match TRBD1. There are 13 residues in the CDR3. Germline assignment: CDR1 MNHEY and CDR2 SMNVEV (reference sequence). After removal of 5 bases from V and 4 bases from J, the junction contained 4 bases not matched to a gene. The CDR3 nucleotides are TGTGCCAGCAGTCAGGGGGCGCGGTACGAGCAGTACTTC. Encoded protein: CASSQGARYEQYF.

The chain joins TRBV12-3 or TRBV12-4 to TRBJ2-2; the match to TRBD2 covers 7 bases. The V gene end was trimmed by 9 bases and the J gene end by 1 base; junction bases not matched to a gene: 8. This CDR3 has 15 residues. This CDR3 is CASHIGGRNTGELFF. Written as DNA, the CDR3 is TGTGCCAGTCATATAGGCGGGAGGAACACCGGGGAGCTGTTTTTT.

The chain couples TRBV4-2 to TRBJ2-7, with D maybe TRBD2 (5 bases). The CDR3 spans 17 residues. Looked up from germline, CDR1 is LGHNA and CDR2 is YNFKEQ. V lost 3 bases and J lost 0, with 18 bases in between. The CDR3 DNA reads TGTGCCAGCAGCCAGAGGGAGAGCGGAGAGCTCTCCTACGAGCAGTACTTC. Translated: CASSQRESGELSYEQYF.

This clonotype appeared once. This chain joins TRBV11-3 and TRBJ2-2; TRBD2 might be the D (7 bases). The V gene lost 4 bases and the J gene lost 3 bases, with 15 bases spanning the gap. The germline CDR1 and CDR2 sequences are SGHNT and YENEEA. This CDR3 has 16 amino acids. The DNA for the CDR3 is TGTGCCAGCAGCTATACAGGGAGGGTAGACACCGGGGAGCTGTTTTTT. Translation: CASSYTGRVDTGELFF.

For this clonotype: Compared with germline, one end of the junction differs, possibly owing to a read error. The gene calls are TRBV10-1 and TRBJ2-3; D gene unclear. This CDR3 comprises 11 residues. The V gene's germline CDR1 is WNHNN and CDR2 SYGVQD (reference sequence). The CDR3 bases are TGCCCCAGCAGTGAGTCAAATACGCAGTATTTT. Protein sequence: CPSSESNTQYF.

The chain has TRBV2 and TRBJ2-5; TRBD1 agrees at 10 bases. In germline, CDR1 is SNHLY, CDR2 FYNNEI. The CDR3 consists of 15 residues. V lost 3 bases to trimming and J lost 3 bases; unmatched junction nucleotides: 4. This CDR3 is CASSDGQGGKETQYF. Here the CDR3 DNA reads TGTGCCAGCAGTGACGGACAGGGGGGAAAAGAGACCCAGTACTTC.

This clonotype was observed a few times. This chain links TRBV4-1 with TRBJ1-3, with unresolved D. The V end lost 0 bases, the J end lost 1 base, and 10 bases lay between the germline ends. The CDR3 has 16 amino acids. Germline V gene lookup returns CDR1 MGHRA and CDR2 YSYEKL. In DNA form, the CDR3 reads TGCGCCAGCAGCCAAGAACCTATTATGTCTGGAAACACCATATATTTT. It yields the protein CASSQEPIMSGNTIYF.